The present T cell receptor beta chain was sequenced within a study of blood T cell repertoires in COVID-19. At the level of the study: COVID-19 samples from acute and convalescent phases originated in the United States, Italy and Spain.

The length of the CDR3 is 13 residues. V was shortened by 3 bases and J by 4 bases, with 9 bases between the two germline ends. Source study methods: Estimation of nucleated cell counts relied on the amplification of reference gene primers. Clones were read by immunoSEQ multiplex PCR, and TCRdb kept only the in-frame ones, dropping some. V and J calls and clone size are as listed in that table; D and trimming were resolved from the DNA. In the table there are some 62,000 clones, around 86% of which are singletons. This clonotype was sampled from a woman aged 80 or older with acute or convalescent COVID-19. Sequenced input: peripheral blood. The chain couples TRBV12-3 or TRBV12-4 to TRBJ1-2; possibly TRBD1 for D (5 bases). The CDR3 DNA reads TGTGCCAGCAGTTTCAGGGCAACCTATGGCTACACCTTC. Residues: CASSFRATYGYTF.